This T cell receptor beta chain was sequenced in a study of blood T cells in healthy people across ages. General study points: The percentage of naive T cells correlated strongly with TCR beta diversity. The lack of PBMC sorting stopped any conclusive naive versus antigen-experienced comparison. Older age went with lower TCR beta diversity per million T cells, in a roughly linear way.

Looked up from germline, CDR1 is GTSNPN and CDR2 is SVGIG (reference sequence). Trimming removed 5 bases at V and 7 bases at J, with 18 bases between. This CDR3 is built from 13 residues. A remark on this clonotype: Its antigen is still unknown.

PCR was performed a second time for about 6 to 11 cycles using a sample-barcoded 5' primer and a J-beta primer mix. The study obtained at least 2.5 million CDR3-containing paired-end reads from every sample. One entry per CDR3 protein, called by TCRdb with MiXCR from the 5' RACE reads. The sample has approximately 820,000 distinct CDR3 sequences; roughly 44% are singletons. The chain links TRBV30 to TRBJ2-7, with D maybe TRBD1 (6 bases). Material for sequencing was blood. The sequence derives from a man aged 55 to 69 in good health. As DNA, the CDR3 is TGTGCCTGGTTGGTACAGGGATCTAGGGAGCAGTACTTC. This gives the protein CAWLVQGSREQYF.